The clone carrying this T cell receptor delta chain showed up just a few times. TCRdb's protein for this DNA is that of a much larger clone and differs from the translation at residue 18, likely a read error; the protein shown is the DNA translation. This sample was included in a study of gamma-delta chains in newborns, infants, children. TCRdb reanalyzed the reads using CATT. The top ten clones hold roughly 10% of a sample with some 4,000 delta-chain clones, over 3% of them seen once. Germline CDR1 is GEAIGNYY and CDR2 is EKD. This CDR3 has 20 amino acids. The specimen was blood. The receptor was isolated from a child who was a newborn, infant or young child, either healthy, febrile or measles-vaccinated (not recorded which). The chain links TRDV2 to TRDJ1; 7 bases fit TRDD2. CDR3 DNA: TGTGCCTGTGACACCAAACCTTCCTCACTCATCAAAAGTCCGATCGGTAAACGCATCTTT. Residues: CACDTKPSSLIKSPIGKRIF.